The 29 T cell receptor beta chains presented below share a single source sample, sequenced in a study of CD8+ T cells in alopecia areata (dated by TCRdb to the late 2010s). The library was made by the immunoSEQ multiplex PCR assay. RNA was extracted from all samples and reverse transcribed into cDNA, which served as template for TCR sequencing. The immuneACCESS repertoire file appears here via TCRdb, limited to in-frame rearrangements. These files lack a portion of the clones; in checked studies, under half of the deficit traces to unresolved V genes, and the cause of the others is not known. For this sample there are about 200,000 clones; around two fifths appear just once. The ten top clones hold around 0.48% of the sample. The treatment or condition label on this specimen signifies: oral pan-JAK inhibitor, 5-10 mg twice daily. Sequenced here: CD4+ T cells sorted from blood, sampled at roughly week 30, from a patient treated with tofacitinib. These receptors were taken from a human donor with alopecia areata.

This clone was seen more than once but under ten times. The sample has other DNA sequences that encode this CDR3 too. V is TRBV30 and J is TRBJ2-5; 9 bases align to TRBD2. Per germline, CDR1 GTSNPN and CDR2 SVGIG (reference sequence). This CDR3 is built from 14 residues. The J segment lost 2 bases and the V segment lost 2 bases, leaving 3 bases of the junction unmatched. Here the CDR3 reads CAWSPSGAQETQYF. The CDR3 DNA is TGTGCCTGGAGTCCTAGCGGGGCACAAGAGACCCAGTACTTC.

This chain connects TRBV7-8 to TRBJ2-7; TRBD2 is a possible D gene (7 bases). The CDR3 has 14 residues. Germline V gene data show CDR1 as SGHVS and CDR2 as FQNEAQ. Trimming stripped 6 bases from V and 3 bases from J, with 15 bases between. CDR3 nucleotide sequence: TGTGCCAGCAGGCCCAGGGGAGGGAGCTACGAGCAGTACTTC. Translated, it gives CASRPRGGSYEQYF.

The sample holds a few counts of this clone. The chain combines TRBV11-3 with TRBJ2-2, with 10 bases fitting TRBD1. The CDR3 extends over 15 amino acids. Germline lookup yields CDR1 SGHNT and CDR2 YENEEA. Trimming at V came to 5 bases and at J to 4 bases, leaving 4 bases not matched to a gene. The CDR3 spells CASSPRTGGTGELFF. In DNA, the CDR3 is TGTGCCAGCAGCCCGCGGACAGGGGGCACCGGGGAGCTGTTTTTT.

The V gene is TRBV6-5, the J gene TRBJ2-7, with D perhaps matching TRBD1 or TRBD2 (5 bases each). The germline V gene has CDR1 MNHEY and CDR2 SVGAGI. The CDR3 contains 14 residues. V was clipped by 0 bases and J by 6 bases, with 12 bases between them. Here the CDR3 DNA reads TGTGCCAGCAGTTACTCCACAGGACTCCGCGAGCAGTACTTC. Its translation is CASSYSTGLREQYF.

There are many counts of this clone. The V call is TRBV28, the J call TRBJ1-4; TRBD1 is a possible D gene (5 bases). CDR3 length: 16 amino acids. Germline CDR1 reads MDHEN; CDR2 reads SYDVKM. Deletions cut 4 bases from V and 4 bases from J, with 16 bases between. The CDR3 DNA is TGTGCCAGCAGTTCCGCGGGCCGGGGGGATAATGAAAAACTGTTTTTT. Protein sequence: CASSSAGRGDNEKLFF.

The rearrangement links TRBV29-1 to TRBJ1-2; D is possibly TRBD1 (5 bases). This CDR3 contains 13 residues. Deletions cut 6 bases from V and 8 bases from J, with 19 bases between. From germline, CDR1 is SQVTM and CDR2 ANQGSEA. CDR3 sequence: CSVASHTGAGYTF. As DNA, the CDR3 is TGCAGCGTCGCATCGCACACAGGCGCAGGCTACACCTTC. Supplemented by reference TRBV29-1 and TRBJ1-2, the full variable domain reads SAVISQKPSRDICQRGTSLTIQCQVDSQVTMMFWYRQQPGQSLTLIATANQGSEATYESGFVIDKFPISRPNLTFSTLTVSNMSPEDSSIYLCSVASHTGAGYTFGSGTRLTVV.

About this clone: The sample contains more than one DNA sequence encoding this CDR3. In nucleotides, the CDR3 is TGCGCCAGCAGCCAAGGACTAGCGGGAGTCGGCGAGCAGTACTTC. This gives the protein CASSQGLAGVGEQYF. The chain combines TRBV4-1 with TRBJ2-7; 12 bases fit TRBD2. Germline CDR1 is MGHRA and CDR2 is YSYEKL. The J segment lost 6 bases and the V segment lost 1 base, leaving 4 bases of the junction unmatched. This CDR3 spans 15 amino acids.

There are a few counts of this clone. The V call is TRBV2, the J call TRBJ2-5; 9 bases fit TRBD1. The CDR3 runs to 13 residues. V lost 7 bases to trimming and J lost 2 bases; unmatched junction nucleotides: 2. Germline CDR1 and CDR2: SNHLY and FYNNEI. The CDR3 loop reads CASNRGLQETQYF. CDR3 nucleotide sequence: TGTGCCAGCAACAGGGGGCTTCAAGAGACCCAGTACTTC. Drawing the rest from reference TRBV2 and TRBJ2-5, the complete variable domain is EPEVTQTPSHQVTQMGQEVILRCVPISNHLYFYWYRQILGQKVEFLVSFYNNEISEKSEIFDDQFSVERPDGSNFTLKIRSTKLEDSAMYFCASNRGLQETQYFGPGTRLLVL.

This chain connects TRBV4-2 to TRBJ2-2; D is ambiguous. CDR1 LGHNA and CDR2 YNFKEQ come from the germline V gene. V gave up 0 bases and J gave up 1 base, with 6 bases separating them. This CDR3 comprises 15 residues. The DNA for the CDR3 is TGTGCCAGCAGCCAAGATGTCGGGAACACCGGGGAGCTGTTTTTT. This translates into CASSQDVGNTGELFF.

As DNA, the CDR3 is TGTGCCACCGGGCTCCCAAGCAACACCATATATTTT. Translated, it gives CATGLPSNTIYF. The chain is built from TRBV6-5 and TRBJ1-3; D is ambiguous. Between the trimmed V and J ends, which lost 10 bases and 7 bases, there was a span of 14 bases. The CDR3 is 12 residues long. Germline assignment: CDR1 MNHEY and CDR2 SVGAGI.

This clone was seen more than once but under ten times. The CDR3 region is CASSLGGANYGYTF. The CDR3 nucleotides are TGTGCCAGCAGCTTGGGGGGTGCTAACTATGGCTACACCTTC. The chain carries TRBV7-9 and TRBJ1-2; maybe TRBD1 (5 bases). Germline V CDR1 and CDR2: SEHNR, FQNEAQ (reference sequence). V shed 3 bases and J shed 0 bases, with 8 bases lying between them. This CDR3 comprises 14 residues.

This clone has only a few counts. The chain has TRBV30 and TRBJ2-3; 8 bases are shared with TRBD2. Germline assignment: CDR1 GTSNPN and CDR2 SVGIG (reference sequence). Trimming removed 1 base from V and 6 bases from J; junction bases left unmatched: 6. CDR3 length equals 14 residues. DNA for the CDR3: TGTGCCTGGAGTGACCCTAGCGGGTACGATACGCAGTATTTT. Protein product: CAWSDPSGYDTQYF.

The chain carries TRBV6-5 and TRBJ1-1, with D maybe TRBD1 (5 bases). The CDR3 spans 13 residues. The germline V gene has CDR1 MNHEY and CDR2 SVGAGI. V shed 2 bases and J shed 6 bases, with 10 bases lying between them. This chain's CDR3 is CASSYAGFAEAFF. In nucleotides, the CDR3 is TGTGCCAGCAGTTACGCAGGGTTCGCTGAAGCTTTCTTT.

The chain links TRBV5-4 to TRBJ2-7; possible D gene TRBD1, 6 bases. V was shortened by 0 bases and J by 0 bases, with 7 bases between the two germline ends. This CDR3 is 14 amino acids long. Germline loops: CDR1 SGHNT, CDR2 YYREEE (reference sequence). In DNA, the CDR3 is TGTGCCAGCAGCTTGGGGGGACACTCCTACGAGCAGTACTTC. It encodes CASSLGGHSYEQYF.

The chain combines TRBV5-6 with TRBJ1-2; a weak D match, TRBD1 (5 bases). The CDR3 is 16 amino acids. V lost 2 bases and J 2 bases, leaving 16 bases between the germline ends. Germline V gene sequence: CDR1 SGHDT, CDR2 YYEEEE. The DNA of the CDR3 is TGTGCCAGCAGCTTCGTGGGGGAGGTGTCGAACTATGGCTACACCTTC. Residues: CASSFVGEVSNYGYTF.

The chain joins TRBV5-1 to TRBJ2-5, with TRBD1 matching 9 bases. Germline V gives CDR1 SGHRS, CDR2 YFSETQ. The CDR3 consists of 15 residues. V was pared by 4 bases and J by 1 base, with 5 bases of the junction left unmatched. In nucleotides, the CDR3 is TGCGCCAGCAGCCTACAGGGGGCCCTCCAAGAGACCCAGTACTTC. Its protein product is CASSLQGALQETQYF.

The genes are TRBV7-2 and TRBJ2-1; D is uncertain. CDR1 and CDR2 from the germline V gene are SGHTA and FQGNSA. The length of the CDR3 is 17 residues. V shed 3 bases and J shed 6 bases, with 21 bases lying between them. CDR3 loop: CASSFGPVGANPNEQFF. CDR3 sequence (DNA): TGTGCCAGCAGCTTTGGGCCCGTAGGAGCAAATCCCAATGAGCAGTTCTTC.

This clone was seen a handful of times. The J gene is TRBJ1-2, the V gene TRBV29-1; the D gene is possibly TRBD1 (5 bases). The CDR3 runs to 10 residues. Trimming stripped 6 bases from V and 13 bases from J, with 15 bases between. Germline CDR1 reads SQVTM; CDR2 reads ANQGSEA. CDR3 coding DNA: TGCAGCGTCGGGACGGGTTTCTTCACCTTC. The encoded protein is CSVGTGFFTF. The full variable domain, with the rest looked up from reference TRBV29-1 and TRBJ1-2, is SAVISQKPSRDICQRGTSLTIQCQVDSQVTMMFWYRQQPGQSLTLIATANQGSEATYESGFVIDKFPISRPNLTFSTLTVSNMSPEDSSIYLCSVGTGFFTFGSGTRLTVV.

This chain's CDR3 is CASSGAGGQPQHF. The CDR3 coding sequence is TGTGCCAGCAGCGGGGCGGGGGGCCAGCCCCAGCATTTT. The J gene is TRBJ1-5, the V gene TRBV5-6; a possible D gene is TRBD1 (6 bases). V was pared by 4 bases and J by 7 bases, with 12 bases between. The CDR3 extends over 13 amino acids. CDR1 and CDR2 from the germline V gene are SGHDT and YYEEEE.

The chain has TRBV19 and TRBJ1-5, with D uncertain. Germline V CDR1 and CDR2: LNHDA, SQIVND (reference sequence). The CDR3 spans 14 residues. The ends were cut back, 0 bases at V and 5 bases at J, with 8 bases in the middle. CDR3 loop: CASSIEQDHQPQHF. CDR3 coding DNA: TGTGCCAGTAGTATAGAGCAGGATCATCAGCCCCAGCATTTT.

This clone was recorded at least ten times. The rearrangement uses TRBV6-1 and TRBJ2-2, with TRBD2 as a possible D gene (6 bases). Germline CDR1 and CDR2: MNHNS and SASEGT. V lost 6 bases to trimming and J lost 2 bases, with 10 bases between them. This CDR3 is 14 amino acids long. The CDR3 is CASRPGLNTGELFF. CDR3 in DNA: TGTGCCAGCAGGCCGGGACTCAACACCGGGGAGCTGTTTTTT.

The CDR3 protein is CASSSSGTSTDTQYF. Here the CDR3 DNA reads TGCGCCAGCAGCTCTAGCGGGACTAGCACAGATACGCAGTATTTT. This chain joins TRBV5-1 and TRBJ2-3, with TRBD2 identical over 9 bases. The CDR3 spans 15 residues. Trimming at V came to 3 bases and at J to 0 bases, leaving 2 bases not matched to a gene. Germline CDR1 is SGHRS and CDR2 is YFSETQ.

The chain uses TRBV10-2 and TRBJ1-1; TRBD1 matches at 11 bases. CDR1 is WSHSY and CDR2 is SAAADI in the germline V gene. The CDR3 spans 13 residues. The V and J ends lost 5 bases and 6 bases, in that order; junction bases with no gene match: 2. Written as DNA, the CDR3 is TGCGCCAGCAGTAGGACAGGGGGCTCTGAAGCTTTCTTT. As protein: CASSRTGGSEAFF.

This clone was seen only a few times. This rearrangement joins TRBV6-5 to TRBJ1-2, with D possibly TRBD1 on 5 matching bases. Germline CDR1 and CDR2: MNHEY and SVGAGI. Trimming removed 2 bases from V and 4 bases from J, with 14 bases in between. The CDR3 has 15 residues. The DNA of the CDR3 is TGTGCCAGCAGTTACCCCGGGCAGGGAGGCTATGGCTACACCTTC. This gives the protein CASSYPGQGGYGYTF.

The sample holds one count of this clone. The chain links TRBV5-6 to TRBJ2-7, with TRBD1 identical over 9 bases. The CDR3 is made up of 15 amino acids. Germline V CDR1 and CDR2: SGHDT, YYEEEE. J gave up 5 bases and V 4 bases, and 10 bases lay outside the gene matches. Written as DNA, the CDR3 is TGTGCCAGCAGCAAAAAGGACAGGGGTCACCACGAGCAGTACTTC. Its translation: CASSKKDRGHHEQYF.

This chain links TRBV18 with TRBJ2-7; 7 nucleotides line up with TRBD2. This CDR3 contains 14 residues. The V and J ends lost 2 bases and 13 bases, in that order; junction bases with no gene match: 14. Germline CDR1 and CDR2: KGHSH and LQKENI. CDR3 loop: CASSPEGASGTSYF. As DNA, the CDR3 is TGTGCCAGCTCACCAGAAGGGGCCAGCGGGACCTCTTACTTC.

The V call is TRBV27, the J call TRBJ2-6; TRBD1 matches at 7 bases. Per germline, CDR1 MNHEY and CDR2 SMNVEV (reference sequence). CDR3 length equals 15 residues. Germline trimming cut 4 bases from V and 2 bases from J; bases unmatched to any gene: 2. The CDR3 protein is CASSSTGAGANVLTF. The CDR3 nucleotides are TGTGCCAGCAGTTCAACAGGGGCTGGGGCCAACGTCCTGACTTTC.

The gene calls are TRBV6-5 and TRBJ1-1; D not certain. From germline, CDR1 is MNHEY and CDR2 SVGAGI. Deletions cut 3 bases from V and 0 bases from J, with 14 bases between. This CDR3 spans 16 amino acids. The CDR3 loop is CASSYSAGRMNTEAFF. Written as DNA, the CDR3 is TGTGCCAGCAGTTATTCCGCCGGCCGTATGAACACTGAAGCTTTCTTT.

V is TRBV11-2 and J is TRBJ2-7, with TRBD2 matching 9 bases. CDR1 and CDR2 from the germline V gene are SGHAT and FQNNGV. After removal of 4 bases from V and 2 bases from J, the junction contained 6 bases not matched to a gene. This CDR3 spans 15 amino acids. The CDR3 DNA reads TGTGCCAGCAGCTACGCGGGAGGGAATGCCTACGAGCAGTACTTC. It codes for CASSYAGGNAYEQYF.